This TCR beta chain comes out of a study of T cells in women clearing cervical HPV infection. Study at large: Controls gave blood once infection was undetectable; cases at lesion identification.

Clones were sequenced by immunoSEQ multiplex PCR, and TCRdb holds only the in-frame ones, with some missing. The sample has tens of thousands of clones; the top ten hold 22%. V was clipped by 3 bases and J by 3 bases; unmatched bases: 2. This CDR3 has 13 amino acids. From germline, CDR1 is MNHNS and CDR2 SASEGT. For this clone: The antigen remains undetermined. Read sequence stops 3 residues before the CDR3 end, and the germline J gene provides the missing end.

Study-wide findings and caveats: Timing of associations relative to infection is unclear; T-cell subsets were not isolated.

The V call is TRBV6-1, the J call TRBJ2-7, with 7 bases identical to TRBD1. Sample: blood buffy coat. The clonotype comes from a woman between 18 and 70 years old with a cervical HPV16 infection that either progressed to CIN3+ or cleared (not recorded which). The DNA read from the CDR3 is TGTGCCAGCAGTGAGGGACAGTTCTACGAG. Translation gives CASSEGQFYE. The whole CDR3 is CASSEGQFYEQYF.